This T cell receptor (beta chain) was profiled in a study of blood T cell repertoires in COVID-19. Study-level background: Recovered Cohort 3 donors showed two negative PCRs, clearance, or symptom resolution. Sources were T cells, B-cell-depleted T cells, or PBMCs; the material itself was cDNA or gDNA.

This clone was recorded only once. Generated by immunoSEQ multiplex PCR, the TCRdb table keeps only in-frame clones and is missing some. Here the sample spans about 170,000 clones, 70% to 85% being singletons. In assigning cohorts, the study relied on participant-reported clinical history. The CDR3 contains 14 residues. Germline CDR1 and CDR2: MNHEY and SVGAGI. The germline V and J ends were trimmed by 4 bases and 4 bases, with 10 bases remaining between them. Sequencing input: PBMCs or T cells enriched from blood (not recorded which). The receptor was derived from a woman in her 70s in a cohort exposed to, infected with or recovered from COVID-19 (not recorded which). The chain is built from TRBV6-5 and TRBJ2-2; the D gene is possibly TRBD2 (5 bases). DNA of the CDR3: TGTGCCAGCAGTTCCCGGACTGGCACCGGGGAGCTGTTTTTT. Its translation is CASSSRTGTGELFF.